This T cell receptor beta chain comes out of a study of beta chain features in type 1 diabetes. Concerning this clone: Its antigen is currently unknown.

The CDR3 consists of 16 residues. V lost 4 bases and J lost 5; bases outside the gene matches: 7. Germline CDR1 MNHNS, CDR2 SASEGT. Expressed TCRB transcripts were sequenced because the isolated RNA had all been reverse transcribed beforehand. Data came from immunoSEQ multiplex PCR; TCRdb stores just in-frame clones and leaves some out. The sample yields some 160,000 clones, roughly 9% seen once. Study-level findings and limits: TCRB CDR3 length was moderately but significantly reduced in all four CD4+ subsets of Type 1 diabetes patients. Comparison showed that naive, central memory and Treg TCRB repertoires appeared more similar among patients than among healthy donors. Junctions at VDJ sites from type 1 diabetes patients had fewer insertions and more deletions.

The sequenced sample consisted of central memory CD4+ T cells from blood. The V call is TRBV6-1, the J call TRBJ1-5; 11 nucleotides align to TRBD1. The receptor was derived from a woman aged 25 to 39 with type 1 diabetes. The CDR3 region has the DNA TGTGCCAGCAGTGCCCTAGGGACAGGGGGAGATCAGCCCCAGCATTTT. This codes for CASSALGTGGDQPQHF.